One sample yielded the 24 T cell receptor beta chains listed below, sequenced in a study of blood T cell repertoires in COVID-19. Method: immunoSEQ multiplex PCR; TCRdb's copy keeps in-frame clones and lacks some. This sample has about 200,000 clones, with around 82% found just once. Sequencing was performed on peripheral blood. The receptors originated from a woman aged 50 to 60 with acute or convalescent COVID-19.

This clone was found once. The chain recombines TRBV6-1 with TRBJ2-1; D perhaps matches TRBD2 (5 bases). CDR3 size: 15 residues. The V gene's germline CDR1 is MNHNS and CDR2 SASEGT. The ends were cut back, 3 bases at V and 3 bases at J, with 12 bases in the middle. The CDR3 spells CASSEEVANYNEQFF. For the CDR3, the DNA is TGTGCCAGCAGTGAGGAGGTCGCGAACTACAATGAGCAGTTCTTC.

V and J are TRBV12-3 or TRBV12-4 and TRBJ1-6; D ambiguous. Trimming took off 3 bases at V and 6 bases at J, with 6 bases between the two ends. The CDR3 totals 13 residues. The CDR3 coding sequence is TGTGCCAGCAGTTTCGGTAGTAATTCACCCCTCCACTTT. Residues: CASSFGSNSPLHF.

The CDR3 spells CASSPDRGWGYTF. CDR3 nucleotide sequence: TGTGCCAGCAGCCCTGACAGGGGATGGGGCTACACCTTC. V is TRBV11-2 and J is TRBJ1-2; TRBD1 aligns across 8 bases. CDR1 and CDR2 (germline): SGHAT, FQNNGV. The junction had 7 bases not matched to a gene; V was cut back by 5 bases and J by 8 bases. The CDR3 contains 13 residues.

V usage is TRBV10-2 and J usage is TRBJ2-1; D possibly corresponds to TRBD2 (6 bases). Looked up from germline, CDR1 is WSHSY and CDR2 is SAAADI. This CDR3 is built from 13 residues. Trimming left V 8 bases short and J 5 bases short, with 13 bases between. CDR3 DNA: TGCGCCAGCGGCCGGGAGAAAAACAATGAGCAGTTCTTC. Protein product: CASGREKNNEQFF.

The genes are TRBV9 and TRBJ2-7; TRBD1 might be the D (5 bases). From germline, CDR1 is SGDLS and CDR2 YYNGEE. V was trimmed by 1 base and J by 4 bases, leaving 12 bases between them. The CDR3 consists of 14 residues. This CDR3 reads CASSVTGSSYEQYF. CDR3 DNA sequence: TGTGCCAGCAGCGTAACAGGTTCATCTTACGAGCAGTACTTC.

The chain joins TRBV12-5 to TRBJ1-1; TRBD1 matches at 7 bases. The CDR3 is made up of 15 amino acids. The V and J ends lost 1 base and 1 base, in that order; junction bases with no gene match: 3. In germline, CDR1 is LGHNT, CDR2 FRNRAP. DNA of the CDR3: TGTGCTAGTGGTTTGGCTCCAGGGGGGAACACTGAAGCTTTCTTT. Translated, it gives CASGLAPGGNTEAFF. Based on the CDR3 plus reference TRBV12-5 and TRBJ1-1, the full variable domain is DARVTQTPRHKVTEMGQEVTMRCQPILGHNTVFWYRQTMMQGLELLAYFRNRAPLDDSGMPKDRFSAEMPDATLATLKIQPSEPRDSAVYFCASGLAPGGNTEAFFGQGTRLTVV.

The chain is built from TRBV11-2 and TRBJ2-1; 8 bases match TRBD2. This CDR3 region has 13 residues. The V gene end was trimmed by 1 base and the J gene end by 9 bases; junction bases not matched to a gene: 2. Germline values: CDR1 SGHAT, CDR2 FQNNGV. In DNA form, the CDR3 reads TGTGCCAGCAGCTTAGTCCTAGCGGGTGAGCAGTTCTTC. Translating it yields CASSLVLAGEQFF.

The V call is TRBV11-2, the J call TRBJ2-7, with TRBD2 matching 11 bases. This CDR3 contains 15 residues. Germline loops: CDR1 SGHAT, CDR2 FQNNGV. Losses at the gene ends were 5 bases for V and 0 bases for J; bases not matched to a gene: 3. The CDR3 spells CASSPGTSGSYEQYF. The CDR3 nucleotides are TGTGCCAGCAGCCCCGGGACTAGCGGCTCCTACGAGCAGTACTTC.

Written as DNA, the CDR3 is TGTGCCAGCAGTTCGGAGCGTAGCACAGATACGCAGTATTTT. Amino acid sequence: CASSSERSTDTQYF. This chain uses TRBV6-5 with TRBJ2-3; no definite D call. Germline V gene lookup returns CDR1 MNHEY and CDR2 SVGAGI. The CDR3 length is 14 residues. The germline V and J ends were trimmed by 4 bases and 0 bases, with 8 bases remaining between them.

This chain joins TRBV5-4 and TRBJ1-1; 7 positions agree with TRBD1. V lost 3 bases and J lost 2; bases outside the gene matches: 7. Germline assignment: CDR1 SGHNT and CDR2 YYREEE (reference sequence). This CDR3 contains 15 residues. CDR3 in amino acids: CASSSDRQGNTEAFF. DNA for the CDR3: TGTGCCAGCAGCTCAGACCGACAGGGTAACACTGAAGCTTTCTTT.

This sequence joins TRBV28 and TRBJ1-2, with D possibly being TRBD1 (5 bases). CDR3 length: 15 amino acids. The germline V gene encodes CDR1 MDHEN and CDR2 SYDVKM. Trimming stripped 6 bases from V and 3 bases from J, with 17 bases between. CDR3 nucleotides: TGTGCCAGCAGGTCACTAGCCGGGGCCTACTATGGCTACACCTTC. This gives the protein CASRSLAGAYYGYTF.

CDR3: CASRPEGGTDTQYF. In DNA form, the CDR3 reads TGTGCCAGCAGGCCAGAGGGGGGGACAGATACGCAGTATTTT. This rearrangement joins TRBV28 to TRBJ2-3, with D possibly being TRBD2 (7 bases). Trimming left V 6 bases short and J 3 bases short, with 13 bases between. The CDR3 length is 14 residues. The germline V gene has CDR1 MDHEN and CDR2 SYDVKM.

The rearrangement uses TRBV5-1 and TRBJ2-5; no firm D call. The CDR3 loop spans 12 amino acids. Trimming took off 2 bases at V and 3 bases at J, with 5 bases between the two ends. Germline V gene sequence: CDR1 SGHRS, CDR2 YFSETQ. The CDR3 nucleotides are TGCGCCAGCAGCTTCAGCGAAGAGACCCAGTACTTC. Amino acids: CASSFSEETQYF.

This clone was picked up one time. The chain recombines TRBV10-3 with TRBJ1-1; 7 nucleotides agree with TRBD1. Losses at the gene ends were 7 bases for V and 6 bases for J; bases not matched to a gene: 8. The CDR3 consists of 13 residues. CDR1 is ENHRY and CDR2 is SYGVKD in the germline V gene. In DNA, the CDR3 is TGTGCCATCACTAAAGACAGGGAGGCTGAAGCTTTCTTT. The encoded protein is CAITKDREAEAFF.

This clone was found once. This rearrangement joins TRBV5-1 to TRBJ2-5; maybe TRBD1 (6 bases). V lost 0 bases and J 2 bases, leaving 11 bases between the germline ends. The CDR3 length is 15 residues. Germline CDR1 and CDR2: SGHRS and YFSETQ. The CDR3, as DNA: TGCGCCAGCAGCTTGGCCTTAACAGGGCAAGAGACCCAGTACTTC. It is translated as CASSLALTGQETQYF. The full variable domain, rest sourced from reference TRBV5-1 and TRBJ2-5, is KAGVTQTPRYLIKTRGQQVTLSCSPISGHRSVSWYQQTPGQGLQFLFEYFSETQRNKGNFPGRFSGRQFSNSRSEMNVSTLELGDSALYLCASSLALTGQETQYFGPGTRLLVL.

This chain joins TRBV6-2 or TRBV6-3 and TRBJ2-1; TRBD2 might be the D (6 bases). V dropped 4 bases and J dropped 0 bases, with 10 bases sitting between them. CDR1 is MNHEY, CDR2 SVGEGT, per germline. CDR3 length equals 15 residues. This chain's CDR3 is CASSSGLSSYNEQFF. The CDR3, as DNA: TGTGCCAGCAGTTCGGGACTCTCCTCCTACAATGAGCAGTTCTTC.

The chain couples TRBV6-1 to TRBJ2-7, with D perhaps TRBD1 (6 bases). The CDR3 has 14 residues. Germline-derived CDR1 and CDR2 are MNHNS and SASEGT. The V gene lost 0 bases and the J gene lost 6 bases, with 12 bases spanning the gap. This chain's CDR3 is CASSEAAGDGEQYF. CDR3 sequence (DNA): TGTGCCAGCAGTGAAGCGGCAGGGGATGGCGAGCAGTACTTC.

The V gene is TRBV29-1, the J gene TRBJ2-1; 14 positions match TRBD2. The J segment lost 3 bases and the V segment lost 6 bases, leaving 10 bases of the junction unmatched. Germline lookup yields CDR1 SQVTM and CDR2 ANQGSEA. There are 17 residues in the CDR3. CDR3 DNA sequence: TGCAGCGTCCCGGGACTAGCGGGGGTCCGGGGCTACAATGAGCAGTTCTTC. Residues: CSVPGLAGVRGYNEQFF.

This chain links TRBV5-1 with TRBJ1-2; maybe TRBD1 (5 bases). Germline V gene sequence: CDR1 SGHRS, CDR2 YFSETQ. V was cut by 1 base and J by 6 bases, with 10 bases left in between. This CDR3 is 13 amino acids long. The CDR3 DNA follows: TGCGCCAGCAGCTTGCCGGGGGTGGATGGCTACACCTTC. Protein: CASSLPGVDGYTF. Complete variable domain (other parts from reference TRBV5-1 and TRBJ1-2): KAGVTQTPRYLIKTRGQQVTLSCSPISGHRSVSWYQQTPGQGLQFLFEYFSETQRNKGNFPGRFSGRQFSNSRSEMNVSTLELGDSALYLCASSLPGVDGYTFGSGTRLTVV.

The chain joins TRBV12-3 or TRBV12-4 to TRBJ2-7; 7 bases agree with TRBD2. The CDR3 covers 13 residues. The V segment lost 7 bases and the J segment 6 bases; nucleotides outside the gene matches: 9. The CDR3 reads CASTQGLVGEQYF. CDR3 nucleotides: TGTGCCAGCACCCAAGGACTAGTTGGCGAGCAGTACTTC.

The V and J genes are TRBV24-1 and TRBJ2-1; perhaps TRBD1 as D (6 bases). CDR3 size: 13 residues. V lost 3 bases and J 4 bases, leaving 6 bases between the germline ends. Germline assignment: CDR1 KGHDR and CDR2 SFDVKD. The CDR3 DNA sequence: TGTGCCACCAGTGATGGGACATACAATGAGCAGTTCTTC. Its protein is CATSDGTYNEQFF.

The table lists this clone with a count of one. The chain carries TRBV6-5 and TRBJ2-7, with 8 bases identical to TRBD2. Trimming removed 4 bases from V and 5 bases from J; junction bases left unmatched: 7. Per germline, CDR1 MNHEY and CDR2 SVGAGI. This CDR3 is built from 14 residues. The DNA of the CDR3 is TGTGCCAGCAGTTCCTGGACTAGCTACCACGAGCAGTACTTC. Its translation: CASSSWTSYHEQYF.

This clone has more than one count but fewer than ten. The rearrangement joins TRBV20-1 to TRBJ1-1, with TRBD1 as a possible D gene (6 bases). Deletions cut 5 bases from V and 11 bases from J, with 15 bases between. There are 11 residues in the CDR3. Germline V gene sequence: CDR1 DFQATT, CDR2 SNEGSKA (reference sequence). CDR3 in DNA: TGCAGTGCTGGCCCGGCAGGGGCTGCTTTCTTT. It encodes CSAGPAGAAFF.

The genes are TRBV5-1 and TRBJ2-1; TRBD2 might be the D (5 bases). The length of the CDR3 is 14 residues. Trimming removed 0 bases from V and 7 bases from J, with 11 bases in between. CDR1 is SGHRS, CDR2 YFSETQ, per germline. The CDR3: CASSLELAQNEQFF. The CDR3 nucleotides are TGCGCCAGCAGCTTGGAGCTAGCTCAAAATGAGCAGTTCTTC.